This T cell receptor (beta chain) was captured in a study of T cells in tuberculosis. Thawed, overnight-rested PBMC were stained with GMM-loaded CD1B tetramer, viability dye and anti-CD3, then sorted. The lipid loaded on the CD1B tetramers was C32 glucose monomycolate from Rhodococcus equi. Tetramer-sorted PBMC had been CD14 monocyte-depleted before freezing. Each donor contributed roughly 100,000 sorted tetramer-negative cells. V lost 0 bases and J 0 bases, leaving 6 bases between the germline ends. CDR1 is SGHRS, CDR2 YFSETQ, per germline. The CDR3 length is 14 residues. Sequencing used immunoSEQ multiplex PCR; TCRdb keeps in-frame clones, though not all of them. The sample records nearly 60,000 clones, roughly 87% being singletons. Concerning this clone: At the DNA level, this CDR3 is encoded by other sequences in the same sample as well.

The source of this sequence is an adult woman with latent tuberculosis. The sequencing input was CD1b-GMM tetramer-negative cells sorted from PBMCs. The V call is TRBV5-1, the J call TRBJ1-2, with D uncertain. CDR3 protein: CASSLDPSNYGYTF. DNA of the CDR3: TGCGCCAGCAGCTTGGATCCGTCTAACTATGGCTACACCTTC.